The clone carrying this TCR beta chain was observed once. Its specificity is unknown. The data derive from a study of persistence of HIV-infected CD4 T cells. The V gene end was trimmed by 5 bases and the J gene end by 5 bases; junction bases not matched to a gene: 7. This CDR3 has 14 amino acids. CDR1 is SNHLY, CDR2 FYNNEI, per germline. The stimulus was lysate of CMV-infected fibroblasts, around 11 ug/mL. Memory cells lacking CD40L and CD69 with high CD45RO were sorted. Sequencing used immunoSEQ version 4 in survey mode. Genomic DNA was diluted to about 9.4 ng/uL, up to roughly 1 ug per sample. The protocol was immunoSEQ multiplex PCR, while the TCRdb copy is restricted to in-frame clones and leaves out a portion. The data show fewer than 40,000 clones, with roughly 80% seen just once and over 0.7% held by the top ten.

The receptor's source is an adult man with HIV who was CMV-seropositive. This chain uses TRBV2 with TRBJ1-1; 8 positions match TRBD1. Sequenced material: CD4+ T cells sorted from PBMCs after approximately 18-hour stimulation, taken from a patient who received antiretroviral therapy. The CDR3 is CASSPQGARTEAFF. Here the CDR3 DNA reads TGTGCCAGCAGTCCTCAGGGGGCGCGGACTGAAGCTTTCTTT.